This T cell receptor beta chain comes out of a study of early T cells in non-severe SARS-CoV-2 infection. The CDR3 length is 14 residues. J lost 3 bases, V lost 6 bases, and 8 bases had no gene match. Germline V gene lookup returns CDR1 MDHEN and CDR2 SYDVKM. This clonotype was observed many times. Tagging with unique molecular identifiers was applied to individual cDNA molecules. In TCRdb, the 5' RACE reads were re-called with MiXCR into one record per CDR3 protein. The sample includes about 50,000 distinct CDR3 sequences, 7.5% to 10% seen only once; the top ten take 14% to 15%. This TCR was sampled from an adult who was a healthcare worker with PCR-confirmed SARS-CoV-2 infection or an uninfected control (not recorded which). The chain couples TRBV28 to TRBJ2-7; 7 bases fit TRBD1. Sequences were obtained from whole blood. CDR3 sequence (DNA): TGTGCCAGCAGAAGACAGGGAGCTGACTACGAGCAGTACTTC. Protein product: CASRRQGADYEQYF.